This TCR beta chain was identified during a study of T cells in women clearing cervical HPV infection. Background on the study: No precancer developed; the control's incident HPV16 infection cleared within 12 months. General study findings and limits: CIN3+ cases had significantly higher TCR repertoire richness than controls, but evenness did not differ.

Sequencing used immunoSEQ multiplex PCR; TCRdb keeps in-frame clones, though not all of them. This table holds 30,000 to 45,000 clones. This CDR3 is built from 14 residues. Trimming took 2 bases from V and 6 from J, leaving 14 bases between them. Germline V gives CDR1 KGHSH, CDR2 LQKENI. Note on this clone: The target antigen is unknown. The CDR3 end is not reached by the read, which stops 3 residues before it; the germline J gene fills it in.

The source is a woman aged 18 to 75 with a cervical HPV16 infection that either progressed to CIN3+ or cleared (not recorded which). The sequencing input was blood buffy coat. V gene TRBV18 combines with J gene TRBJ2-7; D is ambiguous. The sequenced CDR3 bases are TGTGCCAGCTCACCAGCAGTCAGTACGGGCGAG. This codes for CASSPAVSTGE. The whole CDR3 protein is CASSPAVSTGEQYF.